This passage covers 25 T cell receptor beta chains from one sample sequenced in a study of OX40 agonist ivuxolimab in advanced cancers. The method was immunoSEQ multiplex PCR; TCRdb's version includes in-frame clones alone and lacks a portion of them. This sample has more than 75,000 clones, with about 85% found just once. The starting material was CD4+ or CD8+ T cells sorted from blood, obtained in a trial of the OX40 agonist ivuxolimab. The receptors shown here come from an adult with an advanced solid tumor such as melanoma, head and neck, liver or kidney cancer.

This sequence joins TRBV7-9 and TRBJ1-2; 8 bases match TRBD1. With 2 bases clipped from V and 3 bases from J, the junction kept 8 bases outside the gene matches. Germline values: CDR1 SEHNR, CDR2 FQNEAQ (reference sequence). This CDR3 has 16 residues. This chain's CDR3 is CASSLREAGGYYGYTF. The DNA of the CDR3 is TGTGCCAGCAGCTTAAGGGAGGCAGGGGGCTACTATGGCTACACCTTC.

The chain carries TRBV4-3 and TRBJ2-5, with 10 bases lining up with TRBD2. CDR3 length: 17 amino acids. Germline V gene sequence: CDR1 LGHNA, CDR2 YSLEER. J lost 5 bases, V lost 1 base, and 10 bases had no gene match. CDR3 region: CASSQGIAGGGRETQYF. The CDR3 nucleotides read TGCGCCAGCAGCCAAGGGATAGCGGGAGGCGGTAGGGAGACCCAGTACTTC.

The chain has TRBV21-1 and TRBJ2-7. TRBV21-1 is a pseudogene locus. The CDR3 is 15 amino acids. This CDR3 is CASSKLEKIAYEQYF. The CDR3 DNA follows: TGTGCCAGCAGCAAACTGGAAAAGATAGCCTACGAGCAGTACTTC.

This chain connects TRBV30 to TRBJ2-5, with D hard to call. The CDR3 contains 10 residues. V lost 5 bases to trimming and J lost 5 bases, with 6 bases between them. Germline-derived CDR1 and CDR2 are GTSNPN and SVGIG (reference sequence). CDR3 in DNA: TGTGCCTGGTTTGGGGAGACCCAGTACTTC. This encodes CAWFGETQYF.

This clone is a singleton in its sample. The chain links TRBV11-3 to TRBJ1-1; possible D gene TRBD1, 6 bases. This CDR3 is 18 amino acids long. Germline values: CDR1 SGHNT, CDR2 YENEEA. Trimming stripped 0 bases from V and 2 bases from J, with 19 bases between. CDR3 in DNA: TGTGCCAGCAGCTTAGATCCGGTCGGTAGAGGGGGAAACACTGAAGCTTTCTTT. Translating it yields CASSLDPVGRGGNTEAFF.

The chain employs TRBV4-3 and TRBJ2-3, with 7 nucleotides matching TRBD2. The V gene's germline CDR1 is LGHNA and CDR2 YSLEER. V dropped 1 base and J dropped 0; count of bases not matched to a gene: 4. The CDR3 totals 16 residues. This chain's CDR3 is CASSQVGSGSTDTQYF. CDR3 nucleotide sequence: TGCGCCAGCAGCCAAGTGGGTAGCGGGAGCACAGATACGCAGTATTTT.

The chain has TRBV7-2 and TRBJ1-6, with unresolved D. In germline, CDR1 is SGHTA, CDR2 FQGNSA. The V end lost 1 base, the J end lost 10 bases, and 14 bases lay between the germline ends. The CDR3 consists of 15 residues. CDR3 region: CASSLGRRQGSPLHF. DNA for the CDR3: TGTGCCAGCAGCTTAGGCCGCAGGCAAGGATCACCCCTCCACTTT.

The chain combines TRBV5-5 with TRBJ1-1, with D uncertain. This CDR3 contains 16 residues. The V gene lost 1 base and the J gene lost 0 bases, with 13 bases spanning the gap. CDR1 is SGHKS and CDR2 is YYEKEE in the germline V gene (reference sequence). In DNA, the CDR3 is TGTGCCAGCAGCTTGATGATTAGTTCGATGAACACTGAAGCTTTCTTT. Translating it yields CASSLMISSMNTEAFF.

In this sample, this clone turned up a few times. The CDR3 region is CASSSLRLAGGYEQYF. The CDR3 coding sequence is TGTGCCAGCAGCTCCTTAAGACTAGCGGGAGGCTACGAGCAGTACTTC. This sequence joins TRBV7-9 and TRBJ2-7; TRBD2 matches 13 bases. Germline-derived CDR1 and CDR2 are SEHNR and FQNEAQ (reference sequence). CDR3 length: 16 amino acids. J was trimmed by 3 bases and V by 4 bases; bases with no gene match: 6.

In DNA, the CDR3 is TGTGCCAGTAACGGGTACTATGGCTACACCTTC. Translated: CASNGYYGYTF. V gene TRBV19 combines with J gene TRBJ1-2; D is undetermined. V lost 7 bases and J 3 bases, leaving 6 bases between the germline ends. This CDR3 comprises 11 residues. CDR1 is LNHDA and CDR2 is SQIVND in the germline V gene (reference sequence).

The gene calls are TRBV4-2 and TRBJ2-3; perhaps TRBD2 as D (6 bases). The germline V and J ends were trimmed by 1 base and 3 bases, with 17 bases remaining between them. Germline values: CDR1 LGHNA, CDR2 YNFKEQ. This CDR3 region has 17 residues. The CDR3 bases are TGTGCCAGCAGCCAAGGAGACTTTACCGGAGGGACAGATACGCAGTATTTT. Residues: CASSQGDFTGGTDTQYF.

The gene calls are TRBV18 and TRBJ2-3; 7 bases line up with TRBD2. There are 14 residues in the CDR3. Germline loops: CDR1 KGHSH, CDR2 LQKENI. Trimming took 6 bases from V and 2 from J; bases not matched to a gene: 5. The CDR3 here is CASSGGGYTDTQYF. The CDR3 nucleotides are TGTGCCAGCTCGGGCGGGGGTTACACAGATACGCAGTATTTT. The complete variable domain, with remaining parts taken from reference TRBV18 and TRBJ2-3, reads NAGVMQNPRHLVRRRGQEARLRCSPMKGHSHVYWYRQLPEEGLKFMVYLQKENIIDESGMPKERFSAEFPKEGPSILRIQQVVRGDSAAYFCASSGGGYTDTQYFGPGTRLTVL.

The chain joins TRBV7-2 to TRBJ2-7; 13 nucleotides line up with TRBD2. V shed 8 bases and J 0 bases; nucleotides not matched to a gene: 1. In germline, CDR1 is SGHTA, CDR2 FQGNSA. CDR3 length: 14 residues. Here the CDR3 DNA reads TGTGCCAGCCGGACTAGCGGGAGCTCCTACGAGCAGTACTTC. As protein: CASRTSGSSYEQYF.

V usage is TRBV7-3 and J usage is TRBJ1-1; TRBD1 is a possible D gene (6 bases). CDR1 is SGHTA and CDR2 is FQGTGA in the germline V gene. The ends were cut back, 7 bases at V and 5 bases at J, with 17 bases in the middle. The CDR3 runs 14 residues. The CDR3 region is CASTPGGGWTEAFF. DNA for the CDR3: TGTGCCAGCACCCCGGGGGGGGGCTGGACTGAAGCTTTCTTT.

This clone occurred once. V is TRBV11-3 and J is TRBJ2-5; 7 positions match TRBD1. V was pared by 4 bases and J by 3 bases, with 5 bases of the junction left unmatched. The length of the CDR3 is 14 residues. Germline V CDR1 and CDR2: SGHNT, YENEEA. Written as DNA, the CDR3 is TGTGCCAGCAGCTCCACAGGGGAAAAAGAGACCCAGTACTTC. Its translation: CASSSTGEKETQYF.

This clone was recorded once. CDR3 in DNA: TGCGCCAGCAGCTTGCGGACTAGCGGGAGCGCCTCCTACGAGCAGTACTTC. Its translation: CASSLRTSGSASYEQYF. The chain links TRBV5-1 to TRBJ2-7; 13 bases agree with TRBD2. Per germline, CDR1 SGHRS and CDR2 YFSETQ. V shed 1 base and J 0 bases; nucleotides not matched to a gene: 4. This CDR3 has 17 amino acids. The full variable domain, rest sourced from reference TRBV5-1 and TRBJ2-7, is KAGVTQTPRYLIKTRGQQVTLSCSPISGHRSVSWYQQTPGQGLQFLFEYFSETQRNKGNFPGRFSGRQFSNSRSEMNVSTLELGDSALYLCASSLRTSGSASYEQYFGPGTRLTVT.

The chain recombines TRBV30 with TRBJ2-3; possible D gene TRBD2, 6 bases. The germline gives CDR1 GTSNPN, CDR2 SVGIG (reference sequence). The V and J ends lost 3 bases and 0 bases respectively, with 10 bases between them. The CDR3 extends over 14 amino acids. CDR3 DNA: TGTGCCTGGAGGAAGCGGGCTAGCACAGATACGCAGTATTTT. Protein product: CAWRKRASTDTQYF.

The V and J genes are TRBV7-9 and TRBJ2-7, with TRBD1 matching 7 bases. The V and J ends lost 5 bases and 2 bases, in that order; junction bases with no gene match: 6. This CDR3 comprises 14 residues. Germline CDR1 and CDR2: SEHNR and FQNEAQ (reference sequence). CDR3 in DNA: TGTGCCAGCAGCCCGGACAGGACGACCTACGAGCAGTACTTC. This sequence encodes CASSPDRTTYEQYF.

This chain connects TRBV9 to TRBJ1-1; D is unclear. CDR3 length: 13 amino acids. V shed 0 bases and J shed 7 bases, with 10 bases lying between them. Germline CDR1 SGDLS, CDR2 YYNGEE. CDR3 nucleotides: TGTGCCAGCAGCGTAGACATACACGGTGAAGCTTTCTTT. Translation: CASSVDIHGEAFF.

This clone was recorded only once. The chain couples TRBV5-1 to TRBJ2-7; D not certain. From germline, CDR1 is SGHRS and CDR2 YFSETQ. V shed 0 bases and J shed 6 bases, with 16 bases lying between them. The CDR3 totals 15 residues. The CDR3 nucleotides are TGCGCCAGCAGCTTGGGCACAATTACGACCCCCGAGCAGTACTTC. It translates to CASSLGTITTPEQYF.

This chain uses TRBV7-3 with TRBJ2-3, with TRBD1 matching 10 bases. Trimming removed 5 bases from V and 3 bases from J; junction bases left unmatched: 5. Germline lookup yields CDR1 SGHTA and CDR2 FQGTGA. The CDR3 extends over 15 amino acids. The DNA of the CDR3 is TGTGCCAGCAGCATCGGGACAGGGGAAACAGATACGCAGTATTTT. Translated: CASSIGTGETDTQYF. The complete variable domain, with remaining parts taken from reference TRBV7-3 and TRBJ2-3, reads GAGVSQTPSNKVTEKGKYVELRCDPISGHTALYWYRQSLGQGPEFLIYFQGTGAADDSGLPNDRFFAVRPEGSVSTLKIQRTERGDSAVYLCASSIGTGETDTQYFGPGTRLTVL.

The chain uses TRBV7-2 and TRBJ2-6; D remains unclear. The CDR3 contains 15 residues. Trimming took off 5 bases at V and 2 bases at J, with 10 bases between the two ends. Germline V CDR1 and CDR2: SGHTA, FQGNSA. For the CDR3, the DNA is TGTGCCAGCAGCCCAGGCGCAGCTGGGGCCAACGTCCTGACTTTC. Residues: CASSPGAAGANVLTF.

The J gene is TRBJ2-7, the V gene TRBV6-5, with 8 positions matching TRBD1. CDR3 length: 14 amino acids. CDR1 is MNHEY, CDR2 SVGAGI, per germline. V dropped 4 bases and J dropped 6; count of bases not matched to a gene: 8. CDR3 region: CASSFDRGWSEQYF. The CDR3 bases are TGTGCCAGCAGTTTCGACAGGGGATGGTCCGAGCAGTACTTC.

The table lists this clone with a count of one. V is TRBV2 and J is TRBJ2-5, with 9 bases lining up with TRBD1. Germline CDR1 SNHLY, CDR2 FYNNEI. Trimming at V came to 10 bases and at J to 2 bases, leaving 2 bases not matched to a gene. This CDR3 contains 12 residues. The CDR3 DNA sequence: TGTGCCATGGGACAGGGACAAGAGACCCAGTACTTC. Translated: CAMGQGQETQYF.

This chain uses TRBV5-1 with TRBJ1-2; D is perhaps TRBD1 (5 bases). Deletions cut 3 bases from V and 7 bases from J, with 16 bases between. CDR3 length: 14 residues. CDR1 is SGHRS, CDR2 YFSETQ, per germline. The CDR3 region is CASSWETGLGGYTF. The CDR3 nucleotides read TGCGCCAGCAGCTGGGAAACAGGATTAGGTGGCTACACCTTC.